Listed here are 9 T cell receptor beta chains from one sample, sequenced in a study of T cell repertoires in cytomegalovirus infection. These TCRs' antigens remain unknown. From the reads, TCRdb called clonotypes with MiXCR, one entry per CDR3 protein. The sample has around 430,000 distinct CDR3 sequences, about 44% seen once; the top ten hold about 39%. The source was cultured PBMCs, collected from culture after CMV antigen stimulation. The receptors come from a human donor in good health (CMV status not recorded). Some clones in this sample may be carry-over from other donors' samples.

The chain's CDR3 is CASSPPEIYNEQFF. The CDR3, as DNA: TGTGCCAGCAGCCCCCCCGAGATTTACAATGAGCAGTTCTTC. J is TRBJ2-1 and V is TRBV7-9; D gene ambiguous. Germline loops: CDR1 SEHNR, CDR2 FQNEAQ (reference sequence). V lost 5 bases and J 4 bases, leaving 12 bases between the germline ends. The CDR3 is 14 residues long.

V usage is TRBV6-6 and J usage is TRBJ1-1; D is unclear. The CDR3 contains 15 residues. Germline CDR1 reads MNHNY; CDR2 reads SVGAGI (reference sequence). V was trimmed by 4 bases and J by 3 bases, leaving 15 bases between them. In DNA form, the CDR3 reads TGTGCCAGCAGTTTTCAGCGCCCTCGGGACACTGAAGCTTTCTTT. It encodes CASSFQRPRDTEAFF.

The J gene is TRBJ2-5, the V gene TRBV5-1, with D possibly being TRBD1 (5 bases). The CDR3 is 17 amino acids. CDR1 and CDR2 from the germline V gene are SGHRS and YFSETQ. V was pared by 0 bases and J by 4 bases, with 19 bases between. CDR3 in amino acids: CASSLVAGHNSRETQYF. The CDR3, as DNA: TGCGCCAGCAGCTTGGTGGCAGGACATAACTCGAGAGAGACCCAGTACTTC.

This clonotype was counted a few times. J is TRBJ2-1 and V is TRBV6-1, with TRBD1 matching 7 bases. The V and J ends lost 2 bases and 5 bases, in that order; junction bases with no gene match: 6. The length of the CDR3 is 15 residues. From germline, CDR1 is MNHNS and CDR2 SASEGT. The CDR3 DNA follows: TGTGCCAGCAGTGAATTTGGGACAGTGAACAATGAGCAGTTCTTC. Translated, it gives CASSEFGTVNNEQFF.

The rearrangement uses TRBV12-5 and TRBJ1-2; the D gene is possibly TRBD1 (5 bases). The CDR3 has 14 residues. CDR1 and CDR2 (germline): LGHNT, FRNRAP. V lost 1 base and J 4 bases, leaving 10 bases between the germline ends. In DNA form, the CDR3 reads TGTGCTAGTGGTTTGGGGGCACAGGCCTATGGCTACACCTTC. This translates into CASGLGAQAYGYTF.

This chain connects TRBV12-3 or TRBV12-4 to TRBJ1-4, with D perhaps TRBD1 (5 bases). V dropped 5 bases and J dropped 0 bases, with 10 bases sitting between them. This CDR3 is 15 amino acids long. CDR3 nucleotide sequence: TGTGCCAGCAGTCGGGGACTTCCAACTAATGAAAAACTGTTTTTT. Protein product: CASSRGLPTNEKLFF.

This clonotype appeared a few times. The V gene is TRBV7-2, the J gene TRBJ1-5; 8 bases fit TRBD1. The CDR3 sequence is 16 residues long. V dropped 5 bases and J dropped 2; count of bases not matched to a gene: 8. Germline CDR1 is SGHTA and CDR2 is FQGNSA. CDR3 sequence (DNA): TGTGCCAGCAGCCCCCAGGGGGCGCAAGGCAATCAGCCCCAGCATTTT. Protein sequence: CASSPQGAQGNQPQHF. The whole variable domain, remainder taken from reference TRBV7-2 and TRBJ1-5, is GAGVSQSPSNKVTEKGKDVELRCDPISGHTALYWYRQSLGQGLEFLIYFQGNSAPDKSGLPSDRFSAERTGGSVSTLTIQRTQQEDSAVYLCASSPQGAQGNQPQHFGDGTRLSIL.

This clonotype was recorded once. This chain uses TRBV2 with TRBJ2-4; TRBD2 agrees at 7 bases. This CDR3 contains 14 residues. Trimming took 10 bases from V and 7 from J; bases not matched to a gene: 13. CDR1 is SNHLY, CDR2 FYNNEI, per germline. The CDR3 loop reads CATTASGGSNIQYF. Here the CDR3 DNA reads TGTGCCACCACAGCTAGCGGCGGTTCGAACATTCAGTACTTC.

The CDR3 loop is CSVVGDYEQYF. DNA for the CDR3: TGCAGCGTTGTGGGGGACTACGAGCAGTACTTC. The chain carries TRBV29-1 and TRBJ2-7; D may be TRBD1 or TRBD2 (5 bases each). Germline V gives CDR1 SQVTM, CDR2 ANQGSEA. CDR3 length: 11 residues. Trimming shortened V by 4 bases and J by 3 bases, and 7 bases separated the two germline ends.